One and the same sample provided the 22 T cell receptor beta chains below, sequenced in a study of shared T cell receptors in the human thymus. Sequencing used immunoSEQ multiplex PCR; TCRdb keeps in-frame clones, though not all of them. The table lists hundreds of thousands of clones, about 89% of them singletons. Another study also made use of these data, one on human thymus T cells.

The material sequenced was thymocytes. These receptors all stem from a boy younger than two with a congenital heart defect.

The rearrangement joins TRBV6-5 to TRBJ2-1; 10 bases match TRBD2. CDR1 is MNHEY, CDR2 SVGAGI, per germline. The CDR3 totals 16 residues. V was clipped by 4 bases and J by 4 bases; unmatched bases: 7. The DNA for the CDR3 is TGTGCCAGCAGTTCACTGCCACTAGCGGGGTACAATGAGCAGTTCTTC. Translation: CASSSLPLAGYNEQFF.

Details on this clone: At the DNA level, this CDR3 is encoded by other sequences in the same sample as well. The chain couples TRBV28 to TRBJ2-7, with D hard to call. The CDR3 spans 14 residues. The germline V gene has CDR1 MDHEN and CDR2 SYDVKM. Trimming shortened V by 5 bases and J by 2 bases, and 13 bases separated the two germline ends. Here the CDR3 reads CASSLGGEAYEQYF. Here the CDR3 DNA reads TGTGCCAGCAGTCTTGGCGGCGAAGCCTACGAGCAGTACTTC.

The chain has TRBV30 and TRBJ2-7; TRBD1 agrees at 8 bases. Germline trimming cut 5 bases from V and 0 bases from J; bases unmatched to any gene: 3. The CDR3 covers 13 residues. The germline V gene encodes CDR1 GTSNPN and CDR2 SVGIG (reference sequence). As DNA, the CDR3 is TGTGCCTGGGACAGGGGTAGCTCCTACGAGCAGTACTTC. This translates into CAWDRGSSYEQYF.

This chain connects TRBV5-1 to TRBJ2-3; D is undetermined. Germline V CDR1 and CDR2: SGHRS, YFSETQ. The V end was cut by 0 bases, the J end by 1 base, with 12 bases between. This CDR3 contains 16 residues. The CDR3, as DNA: TGCGCCAGCAGCTTGGGAGCAGGTGTAGGCACAGATACGCAGTATTTT. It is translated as CASSLGAGVGTDTQYF. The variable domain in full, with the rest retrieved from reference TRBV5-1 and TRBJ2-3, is KAGVTQTPRYLIKTRGQQVTLSCSPISGHRSVSWYQQTPGQGLQFLFEYFSETQRNKGNFPGRFSGRQFSNSRSEMNVSTLELGDSALYLCASSLGAGVGTDTQYFGPGTRLTVL.

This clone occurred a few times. CDR3 loop: CASSPGQVNTGELFF. DNA for the CDR3: TGTGCCAGCTCACCCGGACAGGTCAACACCGGGGAGCTGTTTTTT. This sequence joins TRBV18 and TRBJ2-2; 7 bases line up with TRBD1. The V gene's germline CDR1 is KGHSH and CDR2 LQKENI. The CDR3 covers 15 residues. Trimming took 3 bases from V and 2 from J; bases not matched to a gene: 3.

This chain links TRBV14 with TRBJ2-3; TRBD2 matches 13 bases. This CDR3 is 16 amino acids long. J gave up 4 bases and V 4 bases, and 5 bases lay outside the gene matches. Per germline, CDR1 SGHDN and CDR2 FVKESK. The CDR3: CASSPWTSGRPDTQYF. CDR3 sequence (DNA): TGTGCCAGCAGCCCCTGGACTAGCGGGAGACCAGATACGCAGTATTTT. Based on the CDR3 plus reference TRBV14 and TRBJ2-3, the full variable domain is EAGVTQFPSHSVIEKGQTVTLRCDPISGHDNLYWYRRVMGKEIKFLLHFVKESKQDESGMPNNRFLAERTGGTYSTLKVQPAELEDSGVYFCASSPWTSGRPDTQYFGPGTRLTVL.

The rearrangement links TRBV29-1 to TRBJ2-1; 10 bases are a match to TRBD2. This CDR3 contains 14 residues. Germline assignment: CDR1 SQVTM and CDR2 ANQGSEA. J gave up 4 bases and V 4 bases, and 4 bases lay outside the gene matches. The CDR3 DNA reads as TGCAGCGTTGCTGGACTAGCGGATTACAATGAGCAGTTCTTC. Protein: CSVAGLADYNEQFF.

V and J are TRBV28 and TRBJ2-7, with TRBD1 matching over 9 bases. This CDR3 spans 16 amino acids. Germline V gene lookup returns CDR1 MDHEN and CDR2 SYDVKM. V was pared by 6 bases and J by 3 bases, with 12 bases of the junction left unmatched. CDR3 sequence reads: CASRGGRTGVDYEQYF. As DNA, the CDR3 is TGTGCCAGCAGGGGGGGGCGGACAGGGGTCGACTACGAGCAGTACTTC.

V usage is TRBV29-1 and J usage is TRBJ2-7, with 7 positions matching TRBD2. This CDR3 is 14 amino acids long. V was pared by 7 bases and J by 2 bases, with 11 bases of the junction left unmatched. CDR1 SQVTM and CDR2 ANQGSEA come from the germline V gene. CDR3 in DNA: TGCAGCGCCCTGACTAGCTTTAAGACCTACGAGCAGTACTTC. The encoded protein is CSALTSFKTYEQYF.

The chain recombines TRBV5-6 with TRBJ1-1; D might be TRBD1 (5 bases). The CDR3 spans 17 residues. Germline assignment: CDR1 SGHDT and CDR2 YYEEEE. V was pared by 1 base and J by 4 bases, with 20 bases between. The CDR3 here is CASSLPQFQGSGTEAFF. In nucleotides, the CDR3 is TGTGCCAGCAGCTTGCCTCAATTCCAGGGCTCGGGCACTGAAGCTTTCTTT. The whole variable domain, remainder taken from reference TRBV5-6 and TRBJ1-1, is DAGVTQSPTHLIKTRGQQVTLRCSPKSGHDTVSWYQQALGQGPQFIFQYYEEEERQRGNFPDRFSGHQFPNYSSELNVNALLLGDSALYLCASSLPQFQGSGTEAFFGQGTRLTVV.

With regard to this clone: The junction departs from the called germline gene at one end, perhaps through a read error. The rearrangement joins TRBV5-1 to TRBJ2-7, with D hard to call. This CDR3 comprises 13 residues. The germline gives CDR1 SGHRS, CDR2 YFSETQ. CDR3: CASTHPVSHEQYF. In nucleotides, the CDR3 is TGCGCCAGCACTCACCCGGTCTCCCACGAGCAGTACTTC.

CDR3 in amino acids: CAWSVVAGQDNYEQYF. In DNA, the CDR3 is TGTGCCTGGAGTGTAGTCGCGGGACAGGATAATTACGAGCAGTACTTC. The chain couples TRBV30 to TRBJ2-7; 8 bases map to TRBD1. The J segment lost 4 bases and the V segment lost 0 bases, leaving 11 bases of the junction unmatched. CDR1 is GTSNPN and CDR2 is SVGIG in the germline V gene (reference sequence). CDR3 length: 16 residues.

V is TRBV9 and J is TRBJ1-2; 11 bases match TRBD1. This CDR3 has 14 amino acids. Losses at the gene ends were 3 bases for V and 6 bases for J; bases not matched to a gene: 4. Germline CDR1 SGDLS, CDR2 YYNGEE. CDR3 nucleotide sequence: TGTGCCAGCAGCGACCGGACAGGGGGCCATGGCTACACCTTC. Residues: CASSDRTGGHGYTF.

CDR3 amino acids: CASSHTGFGTQYF. The DNA for the CDR3 is TGCGCCAGCAGCCATACAGGGTTTGGGACCCAGTACTTC. The chain employs TRBV4-3 and TRBJ2-5, with a tentative D call TRBD1 (6 bases). The germline CDR1 and CDR2 sequences are LGHNA and YSLEER. V lost 3 bases and J lost 7, with 12 bases in between. This CDR3 contains 13 residues.

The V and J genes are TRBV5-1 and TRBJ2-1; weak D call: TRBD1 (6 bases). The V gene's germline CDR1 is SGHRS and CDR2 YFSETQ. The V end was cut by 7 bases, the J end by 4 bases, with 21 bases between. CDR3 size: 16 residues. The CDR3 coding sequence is TGCGCCAGCGACAGGTCCGGCGGCCCAACTTACAATGAGCAGTTCTTC. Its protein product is CASDRSGGPTYNEQFF.

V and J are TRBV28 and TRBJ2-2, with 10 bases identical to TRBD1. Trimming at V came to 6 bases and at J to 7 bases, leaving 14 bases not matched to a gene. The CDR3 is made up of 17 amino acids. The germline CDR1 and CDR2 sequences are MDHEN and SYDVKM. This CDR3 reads CASRGSGTGVRNGELFF. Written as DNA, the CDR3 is TGTGCCAGCAGGGGATCCGGGACAGGGGTTAGGAACGGGGAGCTGTTTTTT.

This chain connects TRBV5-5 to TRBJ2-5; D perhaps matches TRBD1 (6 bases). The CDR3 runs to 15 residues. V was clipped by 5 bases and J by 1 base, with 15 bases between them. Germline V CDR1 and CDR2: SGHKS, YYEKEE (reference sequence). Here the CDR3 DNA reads TGTGCCAGCAGGGGCCGGACAGTCGGCCAAGAGACCCAGTACTTC. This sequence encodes CASRGRTVGQETQYF.

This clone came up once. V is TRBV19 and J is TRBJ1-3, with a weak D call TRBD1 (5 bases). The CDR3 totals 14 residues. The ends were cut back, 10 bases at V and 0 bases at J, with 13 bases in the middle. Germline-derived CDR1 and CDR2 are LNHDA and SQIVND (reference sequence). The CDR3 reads CATHTGISGNTIYF. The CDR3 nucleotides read TGTGCCACCCATACAGGCATCTCTGGAAACACCATATATTTT.

The CDR3 DNA reads TGTGCCAGCAGTGGGGAGAAGGGGACAGGGGGCACTGTGCCCGATACGCAGTATTTT. This translates into CASSGEKGTGGTVPDTQYF. The rearrangement links TRBV6-1 to TRBJ2-3, with 12 nucleotides matching TRBD1. Germline loops: CDR1 MNHNS, CDR2 SASEGT. With V trimmed by 4 bases and J by 6 bases, 17 bases remained unmatched. The CDR3 runs to 19 residues.

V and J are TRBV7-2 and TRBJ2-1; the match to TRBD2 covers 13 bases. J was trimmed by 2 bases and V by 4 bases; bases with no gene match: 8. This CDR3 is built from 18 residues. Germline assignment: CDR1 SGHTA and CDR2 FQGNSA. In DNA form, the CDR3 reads TGTGCCAGCAGCTCAACTAGCGGGAGGGAGGGCCCCTACAATGAGCAGTTCTTC. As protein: CASSSTSGREGPYNEQFF.

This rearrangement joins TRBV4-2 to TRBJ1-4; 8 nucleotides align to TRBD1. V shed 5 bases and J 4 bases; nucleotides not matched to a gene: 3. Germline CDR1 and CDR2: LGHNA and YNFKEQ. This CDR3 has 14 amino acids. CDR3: CASSGQGYNEKLFF. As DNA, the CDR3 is TGTGCCAGCAGCGGACAGGGATATAATGAAAAACTGTTTTTT.

In nucleotides, the CDR3 is TGTGCCATCAGTGAGGAGGCAGAAGTAACCAAGAGAACCCAGTACTTC. Residues: CAISEEAEVTKRTQYF. The chain couples TRBV10-3 to TRBJ2-5; no reliable D call. Germline V CDR1 and CDR2: ENHRY, SYGVKD. Trimming removed 2 bases at V and 8 bases at J, with 21 bases between. This CDR3 is 16 amino acids long.